Shown below are 7 T cell receptor beta chains from a single sample sequenced in a study of cytomegalovirus exposure and HLA in healthy donors. In the PCR, 60 Vbeta and 13 Jbeta primers were used. Some clones are missing from TCRdb's copy, which holds only in-frame ones; the method was immunoSEQ multiplex PCR. The top ten hold more than 10% of the sample, which has 150,000 or so clones, around three quarters seen once. The sequenced sample consisted of PBMCs. These receptor sequences come from a man aged 40-49 years in good health and CMV-seropositive.

The V call is TRBV10-1, the J call TRBJ2-1, with a tentative D call TRBD2 (6 bases). The germline CDR1 and CDR2 sequences are WNHNN and SYGVQD (reference sequence). The length of the CDR3 is 18 residues. V was trimmed by 9 bases and J by 0 bases, leaving 24 bases between them. The CDR3 DNA reads as TGCGCCAGTCACCCCAACCGTAGCGGAAGGAGCTCCTACAATGAGCAGTTCTTC. Translating gives CASHPNRSGRSSYNEQFF.

The V gene is TRBV9, the J gene TRBJ2-1; D remains ambiguous. The germline CDR1 and CDR2 sequences are SGDLS and YYNGEE. V was trimmed by 1 base and J by 8 bases, leaving 16 bases between them. There are 15 residues in the CDR3. CDR3 bases: TGTGCCAGCAGCGTAAGTGGGCCCCAAGGATATGAGCAGTTCTTC. Amino acids: CASSVSGPQGYEQFF.

The chain couples TRBV28 to TRBJ1-3; TRBD1 matches at 7 bases. CDR3 length: 14 amino acids. V shed 8 bases, J shed 0 bases, and the junction held 4 bases outside the gene matches. Germline values: CDR1 MDHEN, CDR2 SYDVKM. CDR3 region: CASWRDSSGNTIYF. DNA for the CDR3: TGTGCCAGCTGGCGGGACAGCTCTGGAAACACCATATATTTT.

V gene TRBV18 combines with J gene TRBJ2-7, with 7 bases matching TRBD2. V shed 2 bases and J 3 bases; nucleotides not matched to a gene: 7. Germline V gene data show CDR1 as KGHSH and CDR2 as LQKENI. The CDR3 spans 15 residues. The CDR3 sequence: CASSPTGGFDYEQYF. Here the CDR3 DNA reads TGTGCCAGCTCACCAACGGGGGGATTTGACTACGAGCAGTACTTC.

CDR3 coding DNA: TGTGCCAGTAGTCCTTCGGACAGCCTCAATCAGCCCCAGCATTTT. Its protein product is CASSPSDSLNQPQHF. The chain links TRBV19 to TRBJ1-5; D might be TRBD1 (6 bases). This CDR3 is built from 15 residues. Trimming stripped 5 bases from V and 3 bases from J, with 14 bases between. Germline V gene data show CDR1 as LNHDA and CDR2 as SQIVND (reference sequence).

The chain uses TRBV30 and TRBJ2-1; the match to TRBD2 covers 11 bases. CDR3 length: 14 residues. Germline CDR1 reads GTSNPN; CDR2 reads SVGIG (reference sequence). V was pared by 6 bases and J by 7 bases, with 8 bases of the junction left unmatched. The CDR3 protein is CACWWSSGGNEQFF. The CDR3 bases are TGTGCCTGCTGGTGGTCTAGCGGGGGGAATGAGCAGTTCTTC.

This clone has only a few counts. The V call is TRBV19, the J call TRBJ2-3; 7 positions agree with TRBD2. This CDR3 region has 15 residues. With 3 bases clipped from V and 3 bases from J, the junction kept 6 bases outside the gene matches. Germline V CDR1 and CDR2: LNHDA, SQIVND (reference sequence). The CDR3 DNA follows: TGTGCCAGTAGTATGAGCGCGGGAGATACAGATACGCAGTATTTT. Its translation is CASSMSAGDTDTQYF.